This passage covers 26 T cell receptor beta chains from one sample sequenced in a study of graft-versus-host responses after intestinal transplantation. The repertoire was sequenced with immunoSEQ multiplex PCR; TCRdb's copy has only in-frame clones and lacks some. The sample holds about 90,000 clones, more than 85% seen once. The antigens of these receptors remain unknown. The specimen was unstimulated CD4+ T cells sorted from spleen or lymph node cells, collected before transplant. The receptors come from a human donor who was the organ donor for an intestinal transplant.

The CDR3: CAIMSTGENTIYF. The CDR3 DNA reads TGTGCCATCATGTCGACAGGGGAAAACACCATATATTTT. This chain joins TRBV10-3 and TRBJ1-3; 8 nucleotides line up with TRBD1. The J segment lost 6 bases and the V segment lost 7 bases, leaving 5 bases of the junction unmatched. The CDR3 runs to 13 residues. The germline gives CDR1 ENHRY, CDR2 SYGVKD.

J is TRBJ2-7 and V is TRBV10-1; D may be TRBD1 (5 bases). CDR1 and CDR2 from the germline V gene are WNHNN and SYGVQD (reference sequence). The CDR3 runs 11 residues. V was cut by 8 bases and J by 4 bases, with 9 bases left in between. The CDR3 DNA follows: TGCGCCAGCGGGGCAGATTACGAGCAGTACTTC. Translating gives CASGADYEQYF.

The J gene is TRBJ2-7, the V gene TRBV5-4; 7 nucleotides line up with TRBD2. Germline CDR1 reads SGHNT; CDR2 reads YYREEE (reference sequence). CDR3 size: 14 residues. The V and J ends lost 2 bases and 5 bases, in that order; junction bases with no gene match: 7. For the CDR3, the DNA is TGTGCCAGCAGCTTCCGCGGGAGTAGCCACGAGCAGTACTTC. Its translation is CASSFRGSSHEQYF.

In the case of this clone: At one end the junction does not follow the germline gene, possibly because of a read error. The chain uses TRBV7-7 and TRBJ2-7, with 12 bases fitting TRBD1. Germline assignment: CDR1 SSHAT and CDR2 FNYEAQ (reference sequence). The CDR3 consists of 16 residues. In DNA, the CDR3 is TGTGCTAGCAGCTTAGGGTTGGGACAGGGGGCGTATAAGCAGTACTTC. Its translation: CASSLGLGQGAYKQYF.

This chain links TRBV5-1 with TRBJ2-3; TRBD1 matches at 7 bases. From germline, CDR1 is SGHRS and CDR2 YFSETQ. The trim removed 0 bases at V and 2 bases at J, leaving 3 bases unmatched. CDR3 length equals 15 residues. The CDR3 region has the DNA TGCGCCAGCAGCTTGGACACAGGGGCCACAGATACGCAGTATTTT. It is translated as CASSLDTGATDTQYF.

This clone was seen more than once but under ten times. This chain links TRBV4-1 with TRBJ1-2; no clear D gene. This CDR3 contains 12 residues. Germline V gives CDR1 MGHRA, CDR2 YSYEKL. With 0 bases removed from V and 6 bases from J, the gap between germline ends came to 5 bases. The CDR3 bases are TGCGCCAGCAGCCAAGACCCAGATGGCTACACCTTC. Translation: CASSQDPDGYTF.

The genes are TRBV10-3 and TRBJ2-7, with a tentative D call TRBD1 (6 bases). V dropped 2 bases and J dropped 1 base, with 18 bases sitting between them. Germline loops: CDR1 ENHRY, CDR2 SYGVKD. The CDR3 runs to 17 residues. The CDR3 nucleotides read TGTGCCATCAGTGAGGGCCCGCCCCACCAGGGGTCCTACGAGCAGTACTTC. It codes for CAISEGPPHQGSYEQYF.

The rearrangement uses TRBV19 and TRBJ2-6; 7 bases agree with TRBD2. After removal of 8 bases from V and 1 base from J, the junction contained 11 bases not matched to a gene. Germline CDR1 and CDR2: LNHDA and SQIVND (reference sequence). The CDR3 is made up of 17 amino acids. The CDR3 spells CASHLGGERSGANVLTF. In nucleotides, the CDR3 is TGTGCCAGTCACCTTGGGGGGGAGAGGTCTGGGGCCAACGTCCTGACTTTC.

The rearrangement links TRBV9 to TRBJ1-6; the D gene is possibly TRBD1 (5 bases). Trimming removed 3 bases at V and 0 bases at J, with 7 bases between. Germline values: CDR1 SGDLS, CDR2 YYNGEE. The CDR3 loop spans 15 amino acids. The CDR3 loop is CASSGQSSYNSPLHF. DNA of the CDR3: TGTGCCAGCAGCGGACAGAGCTCCTATAATTCACCCCTCCACTTT.

The chain has TRBV30 and TRBJ2-1; D call uncertain. The V end lost 0 bases, the J end lost 7 bases, and 13 bases lay between the germline ends. CDR1 GTSNPN and CDR2 SVGIG come from the germline V gene (reference sequence). This CDR3 has 14 residues. The CDR3 reads CAWSVLNMMNEQFF. The CDR3 nucleotides are TGTGCCTGGAGTGTACTCAATATGATGAATGAGCAGTTCTTC.

V usage is TRBV29-1 and J usage is TRBJ2-7; 7 nucleotides line up with TRBD2. The CDR3 extends over 14 amino acids. Germline loops: CDR1 SQVTM, CDR2 ANQGSEA. Trimming removed 5 bases from V and 5 bases from J; junction bases left unmatched: 12. The CDR3 loop is CSVTSGTGWNEQYF. CDR3 coding DNA: TGCAGCGTTACCAGCGGGACGGGCTGGAACGAGCAGTACTTC.

The chain uses TRBV6-1 and TRBJ2-7; D is undetermined. V dropped 0 bases and J dropped 0 bases, with 6 bases sitting between them. Germline V gene lookup returns CDR1 MNHNS and CDR2 SASEGT. The CDR3 contains 14 residues. The CDR3 coding sequence is TGTGCCAGCAGTGAAGCTGGCAGCTCCTACGAGCAGTACTTC. It is translated as CASSEAGSSYEQYF.

The chain recombines TRBV28 with TRBJ2-1; 11 bases agree with TRBD2. With 7 bases clipped from V and 1 base from J, the junction kept 9 bases outside the gene matches. Looked up from germline, CDR1 is MDHEN and CDR2 is SYDVKM. This CDR3 has 17 residues. Here the CDR3 DNA reads TGTGCCAGCAATGGTAGCGGGAGGGCGGGGTCCTACAATGAGCAGTTCTTC. It translates to CASNGSGRAGSYNEQFF.

This chain joins TRBV6-6 and TRBJ2-7; 10 nucleotides match TRBD2. Germline CDR1 is MNHNY and CDR2 is SVGAGI (reference sequence). This CDR3 has 15 amino acids. V lost 10 bases, J lost 6 bases, and 15 bases stayed unmatched. CDR3: CATHLAGVAMFEQYF. For the CDR3, the DNA is TGTGCCACTCATCTAGCGGGAGTGGCAATGTTCGAGCAGTACTTC.

The rearrangement uses TRBV28 and TRBJ2-7; TRBD2 is a possible D gene (5 bases). With 6 bases removed from V and 2 bases from J, the gap between germline ends came to 8 bases. The CDR3 is 12 residues long. Germline values: CDR1 MDHEN, CDR2 SYDVKM. The CDR3 DNA sequence: TGTGCCAGCAGCCGAGGGCCCTACGAGCAGTACTTC. This translates into CASSRGPYEQYF.

The V call is TRBV6-5, the J call TRBJ2-7; D is uncertain. The V end was cut by 5 bases, the J end by 2 bases, with 10 bases between. Germline CDR1 reads MNHEY; CDR2 reads SVGAGI. The CDR3 sequence is 13 residues long. The CDR3 DNA reads as TGTGCCAGCAGTATAGCTCCAGCCTACGAGCAGTACTTC. Translating it yields CASSIAPAYEQYF.

V usage is TRBV7-9 and J usage is TRBJ1-2; 7 bases line up with TRBD1. CDR3 length: 16 residues. Trimming cost V 5 bases and J 4 bases; bases outside gene matches: 13. Germline V lookup: CDR1 SEHNR, CDR2 FQNEAQ (reference sequence). In nucleotides, the CDR3 is TGTGCCAGCAGCAATCGACAGGGCCCTTACGCCTATGGCTACACCTTC. Amino acids: CASSNRQGPYAYGYTF.

In DNA form, the CDR3 reads TGTGCCAGCTCAACCCGGGCAGGGGCCGATTCACCCCTCCACTTT. Translating it yields CASSTRAGADSPLHF. The chain couples TRBV18 to TRBJ1-6, with TRBD1 as a possible D gene (6 bases). The CDR3 runs to 15 residues. The V and J ends lost 5 bases and 8 bases respectively, with 16 bases between them. The germline gives CDR1 KGHSH, CDR2 LQKENI.

J is TRBJ2-1 and V is TRBV7-9, with a weak D call TRBD2 (6 bases). The germline V gene has CDR1 SEHNR and CDR2 FQNEAQ (reference sequence). This CDR3 region has 13 residues. Trimming removed 5 bases at V and 6 bases at J, with 11 bases between. CDR3 in amino acids: CASSLGTGNEQFF. CDR3 in DNA: TGTGCCAGCAGCCTGGGGACTGGCAATGAGCAGTTCTTC. Full variable domain (remainder filled in from reference TRBV7-9 and TRBJ2-1): DTGVSQNPRHKITKRGQNVTFRCDPISEHNRLYWYRQTLGQGPEFLTYFQNEAQLEKSRLLSDRFSAERPKGSFSTLEIQRTEQGDSAMYLCASSLGTGNEQFFGPGTRLTVL.

The rearrangement links TRBV5-1 to TRBJ1-5; tentatively, D is TRBD1 (6 bases). The CDR3 totals 14 residues. Trimming left V 4 bases short and J 6 bases short, with 14 bases between. The V gene's germline CDR1 is SGHRS and CDR2 YFSETQ. The chain's CDR3 is CASSPTGSGQPQHF. CDR3 in DNA: TGCGCCAGCAGCCCCACAGGGTCGGGTCAGCCCCAGCATTTT.

CDR3: CASSDSGQETQYF. The CDR3 bases are TGCGCCAGCAGTGATTCAGGACAAGAGACCCAGTACTTC. The chain is built from TRBV10-1 and TRBJ2-5, with no clear D. Germline V gene lookup returns CDR1 WNHNN and CDR2 SYGVQD (reference sequence). The CDR3 runs to 13 residues. V shed 3 bases and J shed 2 bases, with 7 bases lying between them.

V is TRBV7-7 and J is TRBJ1-3; D may be TRBD1 (6 bases). V was clipped by 6 bases and J by 8 bases, with 14 bases between them. This CDR3 spans 13 amino acids. CDR1 SSHAT and CDR2 FNYEAQ come from the germline V gene (reference sequence). The CDR3 DNA reads as TGTGCCAGCAGGGGGGACAAGTCGGACACCATATATTTT. Translated: CASRGDKSDTIYF.

As DNA, the CDR3 is TGTGCCAGCAGCAAAATGGGGGGGCGCACTGAAGCTTTCTTT. Its protein is CASSKMGGRTEAFF. V usage is TRBV7-9 and J usage is TRBJ1-1; TRBD1 is a possible D gene (6 bases). V lost 5 bases and J 4 bases, leaving 14 bases between the germline ends. Germline-derived CDR1 and CDR2 are SEHNR and FQNEAQ (reference sequence). The CDR3 consists of 14 residues.

This chain joins TRBV5-1 and TRBJ1-1; perhaps TRBD1 as D (6 bases). The germline V gene has CDR1 SGHRS and CDR2 YFSETQ. V was pared by 0 bases and J by 5 bases, with 11 bases between. The CDR3 is made up of 14 amino acids. The CDR3 loop reads CASSLVDSRTEAFF. The CDR3 nucleotides are TGCGCCAGCAGCTTGGTGGACAGTCGGACTGAAGCTTTCTTT.

This chain connects TRBV11-3 to TRBJ2-3; 8 bases match TRBD2. CDR3 length: 17 amino acids. Germline assignment: CDR1 SGHNT and CDR2 YENEEA. With V trimmed by 5 bases and J by 8 bases, 18 bases remained unmatched. The CDR3 DNA is TGTGCCAGCAGCACCCGACCCGGGACTAGGGGCGGTGGTACGCAGTATTTT. Its translation is CASSTRPGTRGGGTQYF. Full variable domain (remainder filled in from reference TRBV11-3 and TRBJ2-3): EAGVVQSPRYKIIEKKQPVAFWCNPISGHNTLYWYLQNLGQGPELLIRYENEEAVDDSQLPKDRFSAERLKGVDSTLKIQPAELGDSAVYLCASSTRPGTRGGGTQYFGPGTRLTVL.

The chain combines TRBV27 with TRBJ1-4, with TRBD1 as a possible D gene (5 bases). This CDR3 has 15 amino acids. CDR1 and CDR2 from the germline V gene are MNHEY and SMNVEV (reference sequence). Between the trimmed V and J ends, which lost 6 bases and 0 bases, there was a span of 11 bases. The CDR3 region is CASRGGTATNEKLFF. As DNA, the CDR3 is TGTGCCAGCAGGGGGGGGACGGCAACTAATGAAAAACTGTTTTTT. Combining the CDR3 with reference TRBV27 and TRBJ1-4 gives the whole variable domain EAQVTQNPRYLITVTGKKLTVTCSQNMNHEYMSWYRQDPGLGLRQIYYSMNVEVTDKGDVPEGYKVSRKEKRNFPLILESPSPNQTSLYFCASRGGTATNEKLFFGSGTQLSVL.